These 22 T cell receptor beta chains were all obtained from the same sample, sequenced in a study of CD8 T cell repertoires and HIV-1 epitope variants. Here immunoSEQ multiplex PCR was the method, and the copy in TCRdb shows in-frame clones only, minus some. The data hold thousands of clones, with 68% observed a single time. These receptors have no known antigen. The specimen sequenced was cultured CD8+ T cells derived from PBMCs. These receptors were obtained from a male donor with HIV.

The gene calls are TRBV28 and TRBJ2-2; D remains unclear. Trimming pared 6 bases from V and 2 bases from J, leaving 7 bases between. The CDR3 length is 13 residues. The germline V gene encodes CDR1 MDHEN and CDR2 SYDVKM. CDR3 amino acids: CASSSSNTGELFF. The CDR3 nucleotides are TGTGCCAGCAGCTCCAGTAACACCGGGGAGCTGTTTTTT.

The sample holds a few counts of this clone. The V call is TRBV6-4, the J call TRBJ1-5, with TRBD1 identical over 12 bases. J was trimmed by 5 bases and V by 5 bases; bases with no gene match: 4. Per the germline V gene, CDR1 is MRHNA and CDR2 is SNTAGT. CDR3 length: 15 residues. The CDR3 region is CASSHGTGGDQPQHF. The DNA of the CDR3 is TGTGCCAGCAGTCACGGGACAGGGGGCGATCAGCCCCAGCATTTT.

The rearrangement uses TRBV19 and TRBJ2-7; no clear D gene. Germline assignment: CDR1 LNHDA and CDR2 SQIVND (reference sequence). The CDR3 covers 13 residues. Trimming removed 4 bases at V and 4 bases at J, with 11 bases between. This CDR3 reads CASSTGLKYEQYF. In nucleotides, the CDR3 is TGTGCCAGTAGTACGGGTCTTAAGTACGAGCAGTACTTC.

The table lists this clone with a count of one. The chain recombines TRBV19 with TRBJ1-4, with 8 bases fitting TRBD1. V shed 5 bases, J shed 4 bases, and the junction held 6 bases outside the gene matches. The CDR3 totals 15 residues. Germline V lookup: CDR1 LNHDA, CDR2 SQIVND (reference sequence). Here the CDR3 DNA reads TGTGCCAGTAGTGTCCGGACAGGGTTTAATGAAAAACTGTTTTTT. This gives the protein CASSVRTGFNEKLFF.

This clone occurred a few times. This rearrangement joins TRBV19 to TRBJ1-1; D is unclear. Trimming shortened V by 10 bases and J by 5 bases, and 23 bases separated the two germline ends. CDR3 length: 15 residues. Germline V gene lookup returns CDR1 LNHDA and CDR2 SQIVND (reference sequence). In DNA form, the CDR3 reads TGTGCCACTTCGGGAAGTACGACGTCCGATACTGAAGCTTTCTTT. The encoded protein is CATSGSTTSDTEAFF.

This sequence joins TRBV7-9 and TRBJ1-1; no firm D call. The CDR3 covers 14 residues. V was clipped by 2 bases and J by 5 bases, with 12 bases between them. Germline CDR1 is SEHNR and CDR2 is FQNEAQ (reference sequence). The CDR3 sequence is CASSLPPPHTEAFF. DNA for the CDR3: TGTGCCAGCAGCTTACCGCCCCCGCATACTGAAGCTTTCTTT.

The chain couples TRBV6-5 to TRBJ2-3; D ambiguous. The CDR3 has 16 residues. Looked up from germline, CDR1 is MNHEY and CDR2 is SVGAGI. The ends were cut back, 0 bases at V and 1 base at J, with 11 bases in the middle. The CDR3 region is CASSYSTDPRTDTQYF. CDR3 nucleotides: TGTGCCAGCAGTTACTCTACGGACCCTCGCACAGATACGCAGTATTTT.

The V gene is TRBV28, the J gene TRBJ1-6; TRBD1 might be the D (5 bases). The CDR3 runs 12 residues. The V end was cut by 8 bases, the J end by 10 bases, with 12 bases between. CDR1 and CDR2 (germline): MDHEN, SYDVKM. CDR3 region: CASGAGNSPLHF. Here the CDR3 DNA reads TGTGCCAGCGGGGCCGGGAACTCACCCCTCCACTTT.

The chain recombines TRBV5-8 with TRBJ2-1; 11 positions agree with TRBD2. The V and J ends lost 3 bases and 6 bases, in that order; junction bases with no gene match: 5. Germline V CDR1 and CDR2: SGHTS, YDEGEE. This CDR3 is 15 amino acids long. CDR3 nucleotides: TGTGCCAGCAGCTCCGGGACTAGCGGACTCAATGAGCAGTTCTTC. Its protein product is CASSSGTSGLNEQFF.

The V gene is TRBV5-8, the J gene TRBJ2-7; D gene ambiguous. Trimming stripped 0 bases from V and 3 bases from J, with 10 bases between. The CDR3 loop spans 14 amino acids. CDR1 SGHTS and CDR2 YDEGEE come from the germline V gene. The CDR3 DNA sequence: TGTGCCAGCAGCTTGGCCGGCAGAAACTACGAGCAGTACTTC. Protein sequence: CASSLAGRNYEQYF. The full variable domain, completed using reference TRBV5-8 and TRBJ2-7, is EAGVTQSPTHLIKTRGQQATLRCSPISGHTSVYWYQQALGLGLQFLLWYDEGEERNRGNFPPRFSGRQFPNYSSELNVNALELEDSALYLCASSLAGRNYEQYFGPGTRLTVT.

This clone was found a few times. This chain joins TRBV7-6 and TRBJ2-7, with D possibly matching TRBD2 (6 bases). This CDR3 is built from 12 residues. Germline V CDR1 and CDR2: SGHVS, FNYEAQ. V lost 2 bases, J lost 6 bases, and 8 bases lay in between. CDR3: CASSLRAGEQYF. The CDR3, as DNA: TGTGCCAGCAGCTTACGAGCGGGCGAGCAGTACTTC.

This clone occurred a few times. The rearrangement uses TRBV19 and TRBJ1-2; tentatively, D is TRBD1 (5 bases). This CDR3 spans 14 amino acids. Germline lookup yields CDR1 LNHDA and CDR2 SQIVND (reference sequence). V was clipped by 3 bases and J by 6 bases, with 14 bases between them. The CDR3 region is CASSMLGEKDGYTF. In DNA, the CDR3 is TGTGCCAGTAGTATGTTGGGGGAGAAGGATGGCTACACCTTC.

This clone has only a few counts. This chain connects TRBV5-5 to TRBJ1-5; 9 bases fit TRBD1. There are 15 residues in the CDR3. Trimming at V came to 0 bases and at J to 7 bases, leaving 5 bases not matched to a gene. Germline CDR1 reads SGHKS; CDR2 reads YYEKEE (reference sequence). CDR3 region: CASSLDTGGGQPQHF. CDR3 nucleotides: TGTGCCAGCAGCTTGGATACAGGGGGCGGCCAGCCCCAGCATTTT.

CDR3 amino acids: CASSFLGPGELFF. In DNA form, the CDR3 reads TGTGCCAGCAGCTTTCTGGGGCCCGGGGAGCTGTTTTTT. The J gene is TRBJ2-2, the V gene TRBV5-4; D may be TRBD1 (5 bases). Germline V gene data show CDR1 as SGHNT and CDR2 as YYREEE (reference sequence). The CDR3 loop spans 13 amino acids. Trimming removed 2 bases at V and 6 bases at J, with 8 bases between.

The chain is built from TRBV11-2 and TRBJ2-7; D gene uncertain. Germline V lookup: CDR1 SGHAT, CDR2 FQNNGV. The CDR3 has 14 residues. Trimming removed 5 bases from V and 1 base from J, with 12 bases in between. In DNA form, the CDR3 reads TGTGCCAGCAGCCCCCCTGGTTATTCCTACGAGCAGTACTTC. Translated, it gives CASSPPGYSYEQYF.

The CDR3 protein is CASSLSLYSNQPQHF. CDR3 DNA sequence: TGTGCCAGCAGCTTATCCCTTTATAGCAATCAGCCCCAGCATTTT. The rearrangement joins TRBV7-6 to TRBJ1-5; D is undetermined. Trimming left V 2 bases short and J 0 bases short, with 8 bases between. This CDR3 spans 15 amino acids. The V gene's germline CDR1 is SGHVS and CDR2 FNYEAQ. Full variable domain (outside the CDR3, taken from reference TRBV7-6 and TRBJ1-5): GAGVSQSPRYKVTKRGQDVALRCDPISGHVSLYWYRQALGQGPEFLTYFNYEAQQDKSGLPNDRFSAERPEGSISTLTIQRTEQRDSAMYRCASSLSLYSNQPQHFGDGTRLSIL.

The chain recombines TRBV5-1 with TRBJ1-5, with D possibly matching TRBD1 (5 bases). CDR3 length equals 15 residues. Trimming removed 4 bases at V and 4 bases at J, with 15 bases between. The germline V gene encodes CDR1 SGHRS and CDR2 YFSETQ. The CDR3 region is CASSLRSGENQPQHF. The CDR3 nucleotides read TGCGCCAGCAGCCTGAGGTCGGGGGAGAATCAGCCCCAGCATTTT.

The chain joins TRBV7-8 to TRBJ1-5, with D possibly being TRBD1 (6 bases). From germline, CDR1 is SGHVS and CDR2 FQNEAQ. The CDR3 contains 14 residues. The ends were cut back, 4 bases at V and 6 bases at J, with 13 bases in the middle. This chain's CDR3 is CASSSQGGAQPQHF. The CDR3 bases are TGTGCCAGCAGCTCACAGGGCGGGGCTCAGCCCCAGCATTTT.

A few counts support this clone. V is TRBV5-6 and J is TRBJ2-1; D not certain. V lost 0 bases and J 5 bases, leaving 9 bases between the germline ends. The length of the CDR3 is 14 residues. Germline V gene sequence: CDR1 SGHDT, CDR2 YYEEEE. CDR3 bases: TGTGCCAGCAGCTTGGGGGGTGATGACAATGAGCAGTTCTTC. Translated, it gives CASSLGGDDNEQFF.

This chain joins TRBV7-9 and TRBJ2-7; no clear D. Trimming cost V 1 base and J 7 bases, with 8 bases left between them. CDR3 length equals 12 residues. Germline-derived CDR1 and CDR2 are SEHNR and FQNEAQ (reference sequence). In nucleotides, the CDR3 is TGTGCCAGCAGCTTAGATGTACGTGAGCAGTACTTC. This gives the protein CASSLDVREQYF.

In DNA, the CDR3 is TGCGCCAGCAGCCAAGCAGCGGGGGTCTACGAGCAGTACTTC. This sequence encodes CASSQAAGVYEQYF. The chain couples TRBV4-3 to TRBJ2-7; 8 nucleotides line up with TRBD2. The junction had 2 bases not matched to a gene; V was cut back by 1 base and J by 3 bases. The CDR3 sequence is 14 residues long. Germline loops: CDR1 LGHNA, CDR2 YSLEER.

This sequence joins TRBV5-6 and TRBJ2-5; weak D call: TRBD2 (5 bases). CDR1 is SGHDT and CDR2 is YYEEEE in the germline V gene. The germline V and J ends were trimmed by 0 bases and 5 bases, with 8 bases remaining between them. CDR3 length: 13 residues. CDR3 region: CASSLGGEETQYF. DNA of the CDR3: TGTGCCAGCAGCTTGGGGGGAGAGGAGACCCAGTACTTC.